The rows below give T cell receptor beta chains drawn from one sample of a study of blood T cells in healthy people across ages. TCRdb re-derived calls from the 5' RACE reads in MiXCR, one entry per CDR3 protein. The sample lists around 1.5 million distinct CDR3 sequences, roughly 45% seen once, with under 8% in the top ten. The sequenced sample was blood. These receptors originate from a woman between 18 and 30 years old in good health. Both conserved end residues are part of each CDR3. The D gene is left open where the match is weak. Some rows have no size entry. The others give once, few or many, or a class for an expanded clone.

>TRBD2|-|TRBV25-1|20|TRBJ2-5
TGTGCCAGCAGTGACCAATCCCAAAGTGCGGGAGGGGGGAATGAAGAGACCCAGTACTTC
CASSDQSQSAGGGNEETQYF
>TRBD1|once|TRBV6-5|15|TRBJ2-2
TGTGCCAGCAGTTACCGGGACAGGGGTACCGGGGAGCTGTTTTTT
CASSYRDRGTGELFF
>-|-|TRBV14|13|TRBJ2-1
TGTGCCAGCAGCCAAGATGCCCTAGGGGAGCAGTTCTTC
CASSQDALGEQFF
>-|few|TRBV10-1|16|TRBJ2-1
TGCGCCAGCAGTGAGTCCCGGCGGGGTGTTATCGATGAGCAGTTCTTC
CASSESRRGVIDEQFF
>-|-|TRBV7-8|12|TRBJ2-3
TGTGCCGGCTCTGGGAGCACAGATACGCAGTATTTT
CAGSGSTDTQYF
>-|once|TRBV20-1|13|TRBJ2-7
TGCAGTGCTAGAGATTACCAGGGCGACGAGCAGTACTTC
CSARDYQGDEQYF
>-|-|TRBV2|13|TRBJ2-1
TGTGCCAGCAGTGAACAGGGAGGAGAGACCCAGTTCTTC
CASSEQGGETQFF
>-|few|TRBV7-9|14|TRBJ2-7
TGTGCCAGCAGCGTACGGGCCGGGACTTACGAGCAGTACTTC
CASSVRAGTYEQYF
>-|few|TRBV3-1|11|TRBJ2-1
TGTGCCAGCAAAAGGTACAATGAGCAGTTCTTC
CASKRYNEQFF
>-|once|TRBV6-5|16|TRBJ1-4
TGTGCCAGCAGTTACTCGGTCCCTCCAACTAATGAAAAACTGTTTTTT
CASSYSVPPTNEKLFF
>-|many|TRBV20-1|13|TRBJ2-1
TGCAGTGCTAGCCTGGCGGGCTACAATGAGCAGTTCTTC
CSASLAGYNEQFF
>TRBD1|few|TRBV29-1|15|TRBJ2-5
TGCAGCGTCGATACGGGACAGGGGGCCGGAGAGACCCAGTACTTC
CSVDTGQGAGETQYF
>TRBD2|few|TRBV6-2/TRBV6-3|15|TRBJ2-1
TGTGCCAGCAGTAGGACTAGCGGGAGTGCCGATGAGCAGTTCTTC
CASSRTSGSADEQFF
>-|few|TRBV7-3|12|TRBJ1-2
TGTGCCAGCAGCTCAGGGGACGGTGGCTACACCTTC
CASSSGDGGYTF
>-|-|TRBV30|13|TRBJ2-7
TGTGCCTGCAGCCACCGGGAGTCCTACGAGCAGTACTTC
CACSHRESYEQYF
>-|-|TRBV4-1|17|TRBJ1-6
TGCGCCAGCAGCCAAGATCGAGGGAACTCCTATAATTCACCCCTCCACTTT
CASSQDRGNSYNSPLHF
>-|-|TRBV6-6|13|TRBJ1-2
TGTGCCAGCAGTCAGGGCAGGGAGACTGGCTACACCTTC
CASSQGRETGYTF
>TRBD2|-|TRBV20-1|14|TRBJ2-3
TGCAGTGCCTCCGCCCGGGAGGGCTTAGATACGCAGTATTTT
CSASAREGLDTQYF
>-|few|TRBV29-1|12|TRBJ1-2
TGCAGCGTCCCTGACGGAGACTATGGCTACACCTTC
CSVPDGDYGYTF
>-|few|TRBV25-1|12|TRBJ1-6
TGTGCCAGCAGTGGGAGTAATTCACCCCCCCACTTT
CASSGSNSPPHF
>TRBD2|few|TRBV11-2|15|TRBJ2-1
TGTGCCAGCAGCCAGGGTAGCGGGAACTACAATGAGCAGTTCTTC
CASSQGSGNYNEQFF
>-|few|TRBV5-1|15|TRBJ1-2
TGCGCCAGCAGCCCGGAGGTTGGAGGGGACTATGGCTACACCTTC
CASSPEVGGDYGYTF
>TRBD2|-|TRBV27|16|TRBJ2-3
TGTGCCAGCAGTTCCCGACTAGCGGAAGCAACAGATACGCAGTATTTT
CASSSRLAEATDTQYF
>TRBD2|-|TRBV7-2|15|TRBJ2-7
TGTGCCAGCAGCTTAAATAGCGGGCTTTCCTACGAGCAGTACTTC
CASSLNSGLSYEQYF
>TRBD2|-|TRBV20-1|15|TRBJ2-1
TGCAGTGCTAGTCCTAGCGGGAGTTTCCACAATGAGCAGTTCTTC
CSASPSGSFHNEQFF
>-|-|TRBV28|17|TRBJ1-4
TGTGCCAGCAGTCTCAACCCGCTTGGAGGACCGAATGAAAAACTGTTTTTT
CASSLNPLGGPNEKLFF
>TRBD1|many|TRBV20-1|16|TRBJ1-5
TGCAGTGCGAACCGGGACAGGGGAGATAGCAATCAGCCCCAGCATTTT
CSANRDRGDSNQPQHF
>TRBD2|few|TRBV10-3|16|TRBJ2-5
TGTGCCATCAGTGATAAGGGGACTAGCGGACAAGAGACCCAGTACTTC
CAISDKGTSGQETQYF
>-|few|TRBV5-1|14|TRBJ2-7
TGCGCCAGCAGCGGAGGGGGGACCTCATACGAGCAGTACTTC
CASSGGGTSYEQYF
>-|-|TRBV12-3/TRBV12-4|13|TRBJ1-1
TGTGCCAGCAGTTTTCAGCAGAACACTGAAGCTTTCTTT
CASSFQQNTEAFF
>TRBD2|once|TRBV11-2|19|TRBJ2-1
TGTGCCAGCAGCCCGGGACTAGTGGGGGGGTCTGATTCCTACAATGAGCAGTTCTTC
CASSPGLVGGSDSYNEQFF
>-|-|TRBV7-9|16|TRBJ2-3
TGTGCCAGCAGGCACGCAGGGTCCGGAAGGGTGGATACGCAGTATTTT
CASRHAGSGRVDTQYF
>-|-|TRBV6-1|15|TRBJ1-2
TGTGCCAGCAGTGAGGTTGGGGGGGCGCGCTATGGCTACACCTTC
CASSEVGGARYGYTF
>TRBD1|-|TRBV6-6|15|TRBJ2-3
TGTGCCAGCAGCACGGCAGACAGGGCGACAGATACGCAGTATTTT
CASSTADRATDTQYF
>TRBD2|-|TRBV20-1|14|TRBJ2-5
TGCAGTCCCAAAACGCCTAGCGGGTACAATGAGCAGTACTTC
CSPKTPSGYNEQYF
>TRBD2|-|TRBV20-1|11|TRBJ2-1
TGCCCGGGACTAGCGGGAGATGAGCAGTTCTTC
CPGLAGDEQFF
>-|many|TRBV30|13|TRBJ2-5
TGTGCCTGGAGTCTAGACCTACAAGAGACCCAGTACTTC
CAWSLDLQETQYF
>TRBD1|-|TRBV20-1|14|TRBJ2-7
TGCAGTGTCGTAGACAGGGTTAATTCCTACGAGCAGTACTTC
CSVVDRVNSYEQYF
>TRBD2|few|TRBV20-1|14|TRBJ2-7
TGCAGTGCTGGGTCTAGCGGGAGCCCCTACGAGCAGTACTTC
CSAGSSGSPYEQYF
>TRBD2|-|TRBV10-1|15|TRBJ2-3
TGCGCCAGCAGTGGGACTAGCGGGGGAGGAGATACGCAGTATTTT
CASSGTSGGGDTQYF
>-|-|TRBV27|15|TRBJ1-5
TGTGCCAGCAGCCCCCGGACACTTAGCAATCAGCCCCAGCATTTT
CASSPRTLSNQPQHF